Sequencing of this T cell receptor beta chain was carried out in a study of blood T cell repertoires in COVID-19. Study-wide context: Sites across the United States, Italy and Spain contributed samples from acute and convalescent COVID-19. PBMCs, B-cell-depleted T cells, or T cells were the source of the cDNA or gDNA that made up the material.

Authors' methods: Amplification from reference gene primers served as the basis for estimated nucleated cell counts. Sequenced by immunoSEQ multiplex PCR; TCRdb stores in-frame clones only, minus some. Clonal size and the V and J genes are those of that table, whereas D and trimming came from the DNA. The sample yields approximately 150,000 clones, around 85% seen once. Trimming removed 6 bases from V and 7 bases from J, with 13 bases in between. This CDR3 is built from 12 residues. Per germline, CDR1 WSHSY and CDR2 SAAADI. This sequence was found in a human donor in a cohort sampled during active COVID-19. This chain uses TRBV10-2 with TRBJ2-7; possible D gene TRBD2, 5 bases. The sample consisted of peripheral blood. CDR3 sequence reads: CASSLLGTEQYF. CDR3 nucleotides: TGCGCCAGCAGCCTACTAGGAACAGAGCAGTACTTC.